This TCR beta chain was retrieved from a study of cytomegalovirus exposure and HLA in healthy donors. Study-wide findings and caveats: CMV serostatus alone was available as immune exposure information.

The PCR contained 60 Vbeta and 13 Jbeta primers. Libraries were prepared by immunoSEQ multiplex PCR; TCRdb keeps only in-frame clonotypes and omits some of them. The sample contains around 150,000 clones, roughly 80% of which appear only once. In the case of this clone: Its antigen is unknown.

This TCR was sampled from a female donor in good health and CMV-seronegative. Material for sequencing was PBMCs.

The CDR3 DNA reads as TGTGCCAGCAGTGGACTAGCGGGGGCGAATGAGCAGTTCTTC. It yields the protein CASSGLAGANEQFF. The rearrangement links TRBV6-1 to TRBJ2-1; TRBD2 agrees at 12 bases. Germline values: CDR1 MNHNS, CDR2 SASEGT. With 4 bases clipped from V and 7 bases from J, the junction kept 2 bases outside the gene matches. This CDR3 comprises 14 residues.